This is a list of T cell receptor beta chains from one sample in a study of T cells in Graves' hyperthyroidism and ophthalmopathy. TCRdb re-derived calls from the multiplex PCR reads in MiXCR, one entry per CDR3 protein. The sample carries roughly 500,000 distinct CDR3 sequences, around 15% recorded once. Sequenced material: blood. The receptors shown here come from a woman in her thirties with Graves' ophthalmopathy. Both conserved end residues are part of each CDR3. A D gene is named only where the DNA matches it firmly. Expanded clones get a size class; other rows say once, few or many, or leave the size out.

J gene: TRBJ1-5; D gene: -; V gene: TRBV6-1; clone size: few; CDR3 DNA: TGTGCCAGCCTCGCGGGACAAAAAAATCAGCCCCAGCATTTT; CDR3 protein: CASLAGQKNQPQHF
J gene: TRBJ2-5; D gene: -; V gene: TRBV2; clone size: many; CDR3 DNA: TGTGCCAGCAGTGAATTGAATGGAGAGACCCAGTACTTC; CDR3 protein: CASSELNGETQYF
J gene: TRBJ2-6; D gene: -; V gene: TRBV4-2; clone size: once; CDR3 DNA: TGTGCCAGCAGCCAACTAACAGCCTCTGGGGCCAACGTCCTGACTTTC; CDR3 protein: CASSQLTASGANVLTF
J gene: TRBJ2-1; D gene: -; V gene: TRBV13; clone size: many; CDR3 DNA: TGTGCCAGCAACATGGGGGCAGACAGAAACAATGAGCAGTTCTTC; CDR3 protein: CASNMGADRNNEQFF
J gene: TRBJ2-7; D gene: TRBD2; V gene: TRBV7-2; clone size: many; CDR3 DNA: TGTGCCAGCAGCCGGAGCGGGACCTACTACGAGCAGTACTTC; CDR3 protein: CASSRSGTYYEQYF
J gene: TRBJ2-1; D gene: TRBD2; V gene: TRBV9; clone size: many; CDR3 DNA: TGTGCCAGCAGCGTAGTGACTAGCGGGAGCCTGGGTGAGCAGTTCTTC; CDR3 protein: CASSVVTSGSLGEQFF
J gene: TRBJ1-5; D gene: -; V gene: TRBV12-3/TRBV12-4; clone size: few; CDR3 DNA: TGTGCCAGCAGTTTAGTTCGGGGGCCCCAGCATTTT; CDR3 protein: CASSLVRGPQHF
J gene: TRBJ2-3; D gene: TRBD2; V gene: TRBV20-1; clone size: -; CDR3 DNA: TGCAGTGCTAGGGCGGCTAGCGGGGGCACAGATACGCAGTATTTT; CDR3 protein: CSARAASGGTDTQYF
J gene: TRBJ1-4; D gene: -; V gene: TRBV11-2; clone size: many; CDR3 DNA: TGTGCCAGCAGCTCGTGGCAGAATGAAAAACTGTTTTTT; CDR3 protein: CASSSWQNEKLFF
J gene: TRBJ1-4; D gene: -; V gene: TRBV5-1; clone size: many; CDR3 DNA: TGCGCCAGCAGCCCGGTGTCAACTAATGAAAAACTGTTTTTT; CDR3 protein: CASSPVSTNEKLFF
J gene: TRBJ1-1; D gene: TRBD1; V gene: TRBV11-2; clone size: many; CDR3 DNA: TGTGCCAGCAGCTCCGGGGACAGGGGGAACACTGAAGCTTTCTTT; CDR3 protein: CASSSGDRGNTEAFF
J gene: TRBJ2-5; D gene: -; V gene: TRBV6-5; clone size: few; CDR3 DNA: TGTGCCAGCAGTTACCATTACAGGTTGGAGACCCAGTACTTC; CDR3 protein: CASSYHYRLETQYF
J gene: TRBJ2-3; D gene: -; V gene: TRBV20-1; clone size: many; CDR3 DNA: TGCAGTGCTAGAGTTGGTATTGGCACAGATACGCAGTATTTT; CDR3 protein: CSARVGIGTDTQYF
J gene: TRBJ2-3; D gene: -; V gene: TRBV6-2/TRBV6-3; clone size: few; CDR3 DNA: TGTGCCAGCAGTGGTGCTGAGGGGTTCACAGATACGCAGTATTTT; CDR3 protein: CASSGAEGFTDTQYF
J gene: TRBJ2-1; D gene: TRBD2; V gene: TRBV29-1; clone size: few; CDR3 DNA: TGCAGCGTGACGGGACTAGCGGGAGGGAAGCGGCCTTACAATGAGCAGTTCTTC; CDR3 protein: CSVTGLAGGKRPYNEQFF
J gene: TRBJ2-4; D gene: -; V gene: TRBV20-1; clone size: many; CDR3 DNA: TGCAGCCTGCTAGAAGGGGCCAAAAACATTCAGTACTTC; CDR3 protein: CSLLEGAKNIQYF
J gene: TRBJ2-2; D gene: -; V gene: TRBV28; clone size: -; CDR3 DNA: TGTGCCAGCAGTTTTTCGAGCTGGGGGAAAAAGAACACCGGGGAGCTGTTTTTT; CDR3 protein: CASSFSSWGKKNTGELFF
J gene: TRBJ2-5; D gene: TRBD2; V gene: TRBV7-2; clone size: many; CDR3 DNA: TGTGCCAGCAGCTTAGGCGGGCTAGCGGGAGGTGGGGGAGAGACCCAGTACTTC; CDR3 protein: CASSLGGLAGGGGETQYF
J gene: TRBJ2-1; D gene: TRBD2; V gene: TRBV7-2; clone size: many; CDR3 DNA: TGTGCCAGCAGTTGGCGGGGACTAGCGGGAGCTACGGATGAGCAGTTCTTC; CDR3 protein: CASSWRGLAGATDEQFF
J gene: TRBJ1-3; D gene: -; V gene: TRBV6-1; clone size: few; CDR3 DNA: TGTGCCAGCAGTGAAGGCCAGGGTGGAAACACCATATATTTT; CDR3 protein: CASSEGQGGNTIYF
J gene: TRBJ2-7; D gene: -; V gene: TRBV7-6; clone size: many; CDR3 DNA: TGTGCCAGCAGCTTAGGTGATCGGGGCGAGCAGTACTTC; CDR3 protein: CASSLGDRGEQYF
J gene: TRBJ2-7; D gene: -; V gene: TRBV7-2; clone size: -; CDR3 DNA: TGTGCCAGCAGCTTAGAGGCCCTTCGGCTTTACGAGCAGTACTTC; CDR3 protein: CASSLEALRLYEQYF
J gene: TRBJ2-3; D gene: -; V gene: TRBV28; clone size: many; CDR3 DNA: TGTGCCAGCAGTTTACGGTCGACTCTATCCTTATACTCCACAGATACGCAGTATTTT; CDR3 protein: CASSLRSTLSLYSTDTQYF
J gene: TRBJ1-4; D gene: -; V gene: TRBV5-1; clone size: few; CDR3 DNA: TGCGCCAGCAGCTCCCATCCGACAGGATCGGAAGAAAAACTGTTTTTT; CDR3 protein: CASSSHPTGSEEKLFF
J gene: TRBJ1-1; D gene: -; V gene: TRBV29-1; clone size: -; CDR3 DNA: TGCAGTGCTCCCTCTAACACTGAAGCTTTCTTT; CDR3 protein: CSAPSNTEAFF
J gene: TRBJ1-2; D gene: -; V gene: TRBV20-1; clone size: many; CDR3 DNA: TGCAGTGCTAGAGATCGAGGCAAGGCTGGTGGCTACACCTTC; CDR3 protein: CSARDRGKAGGYTF
J gene: TRBJ2-7; D gene: -; V gene: TRBV28; clone size: many; CDR3 DNA: TGTGCCAGCAGACCAGCGCGGACCTACGAGCAGTACTTC; CDR3 protein: CASRPARTYEQYF
J gene: TRBJ2-5; D gene: -; V gene: TRBV7-2; clone size: many; CDR3 DNA: TGTGCCAGCAGCCTCGGTAGCGCGGAGTACTTC; CDR3 protein: CASSLGSAEYF
J gene: TRBJ2-7; D gene: TRBD1; V gene: TRBV6-2/TRBV6-3; clone size: many; CDR3 DNA: TGTGCCAGCAGGCCCACGGGACAGCCTTACGAGCAGTACTTC; CDR3 protein: CASRPTGQPYEQYF
J gene: TRBJ1-5; D gene: TRBD1; V gene: TRBV27; clone size: many; CDR3 DNA: TGTGCCAGCAGCCCGGGACAGGGGTACAATCAGCCCCAGCATTTT; CDR3 protein: CASSPGQGYNQPQHF
J gene: TRBJ2-3; D gene: -; V gene: TRBV7-9; clone size: -; CDR3 DNA: TGTGCCAGCAGGCATACTAGAGGCGGCACAGATACGCAGTATTTT; CDR3 protein: CASRHTRGGTDTQYF
J gene: TRBJ1-3; D gene: -; V gene: TRBV19; clone size: -; CDR3 DNA: TGTGCCAGTAGTATCGACAGGATCAACACCATATATTTT; CDR3 protein: CASSIDRINTIYF
J gene: TRBJ1-6; D gene: -; V gene: TRBV5-1; clone size: few; CDR3 DNA: TGCGCCAGCAGCGCCTCAGGGACCACTTGGAATTCACCCCTCCACTTT; CDR3 protein: CASSASGTTWNSPLHF
J gene: TRBJ1-3; D gene: -; V gene: TRBV6-1; clone size: -; CDR3 DNA: TGTGCCAGCAGTACCCCCGGGGACTCTAGTGGAAACACCATATATTTT; CDR3 protein: CASSTPGDSSGNTIYF
J gene: TRBJ2-5; D gene: TRBD2; V gene: TRBV19; clone size: -; CDR3 DNA: TGTGCCAGTAGTATATCCGCGGGAGAGGTGGAGACCCAGTACTTC; CDR3 protein: CASSISAGEVETQYF
J gene: TRBJ1-2; D gene: TRBD1; V gene: TRBV5-4; clone size: -; CDR3 DNA: TGTGCCAGCAGCGCACCAGGGGGTGAGTCTAGGTATGGCTACACCTTC; CDR3 protein: CASSAPGGESRYGYTF
J gene: TRBJ2-7; D gene: -; V gene: TRBV27; clone size: many; CDR3 DNA: TGTGCCAGCAGAATCGACAGGACTTCCTACGAGCAGTACTTC; CDR3 protein: CASRIDRTSYEQYF
J gene: TRBJ2-1; D gene: -; V gene: TRBV24-1; clone size: -; CDR3 DNA: TGTGCCACCGACGGGGGGCATGAGCAGTTCTTC; CDR3 protein: CATDGGHEQFF
J gene: TRBJ2-3; D gene: -; V gene: TRBV19; clone size: few; CDR3 DNA: TGTGCCAGTAGTATACCGGGACCCCACACAGATACGCAGTATTTT; CDR3 protein: CASSIPGPHTDTQYF
J gene: TRBJ2-7; D gene: -; V gene: TRBV6-2/TRBV6-3; clone size: -; CDR3 DNA: TGTGCCAGCAGTTACAGTGGCGTACACTCCTACGAGCAGTACTTC; CDR3 protein: CASSYSGVHSYEQYF
J gene: TRBJ2-2; D gene: -; V gene: TRBV20-1; clone size: many; CDR3 DNA: TGCAGTGCTAGTGAGGGCCAGGGCATCACCGGGGAGCTGTTTTTT; CDR3 protein: CSASEGQGITGELFF